These 29 T cell receptor beta chains were sequenced from one sample in a study of OX40 agonist ivuxolimab in advanced cancers. Sequencing was performed with immunoSEQ multiplex PCR; in TCRdb, only in-frame clones are kept and a portion is missing. The sample has 77,000 or so clones, more than 80% seen once; the top ten hold approximately 0.51%. The starting material was CD4+ or CD8+ T cells sorted from blood, obtained in a trial of the OX40 agonist ivuxolimab. The receptors come from an adult with an advanced solid tumor such as melanoma, head and neck, liver or kidney cancer.

This chain connects TRBV5-5 to TRBJ1-3; D uncertain. This CDR3 contains 15 residues. Germline CDR1 SGHKS, CDR2 YYEKEE (reference sequence). The ends were cut back, 1 base at V and 3 bases at J, with 11 bases in the middle. This CDR3 is CASSLFVDLGNTIYF. The CDR3 DNA follows: TGTGCCAGCAGCTTGTTTGTGGATCTTGGAAACACCATATATTTT.

In this sample, this clone turned up once. The chain is built from TRBV4-3 and TRBJ1-2; perhaps TRBD1 as D (6 bases). V was pared by 2 bases and J by 7 bases, with 17 bases between. Looked up from germline, CDR1 is LGHNA and CDR2 is YSLEER. The CDR3 runs to 15 residues. As DNA, the CDR3 is TGCGCCAGCAGCCAAAACAGGGTGGCCTCGGTTGGCTACACCTTC. Its translation: CASSQNRVASVGYTF.

This clone is judged medium-sized. The chain uses TRBV30 and TRBJ1-5, with D perhaps matching TRBD1 (5 bases). The CDR3 covers 13 residues. CDR1 is GTSNPN and CDR2 is SVGIG in the germline V gene (reference sequence). V was cut by 0 bases and J by 3 bases, with 6 bases left in between. The CDR3 coding sequence is TGTGCCTGGAGTGTACAGGCCAATCAGCCCCAGCATTTT. Protein: CAWSVQANQPQHF.

The chain carries TRBV7-6 and TRBJ2-5, with 14 nucleotides matching TRBD2. CDR1 and CDR2 from the germline V gene are SGHVS and FNYEAQ. This CDR3 is 13 amino acids long. V trimming: 5 bases; J trimming: 13 bases; junction bases outside the gene matches: 6. The DNA of the CDR3 is TGTGCCAGCAGCCGTGGACTAGCGGGGGGCCTGTACTTC. Its protein product is CASSRGLAGGLYF.

The chain combines TRBV27 with TRBJ1-6; no reliable D call. This CDR3 region has 15 residues. The V gene lost 6 bases and the J gene lost 0 bases, with 9 bases spanning the gap. Germline CDR1 MNHEY, CDR2 SMNVEV (reference sequence). The CDR3 protein is CASSRARSYNSPLHF. As DNA, the CDR3 is TGTGCCAGCAGCCGGGCCCGCTCCTATAATTCACCCCTCCACTTT.

The CDR3 DNA follows: TGTGCCATCAGTAATGGGGATAGTCACGCTTTCTTT. Amino acids: CAISNGDSHAFF. The chain combines TRBV10-3 with TRBJ1-1; no clear D gene. The CDR3 sequence is 12 residues long. With 5 bases removed from V and 11 bases from J, the gap between germline ends came to 15 bases. The germline V gene has CDR1 ENHRY and CDR2 SYGVKD.

The V and J genes are TRBV19 and TRBJ2-5, with 8 nucleotides matching TRBD1. This CDR3 comprises 15 residues. V was clipped by 4 bases and J by 4 bases; unmatched bases: 8. Looked up from germline, CDR1 is LNHDA and CDR2 is SQIVND (reference sequence). The CDR3: CASSTGDRLLETQYF. DNA for the CDR3: TGTGCCAGTAGTACTGGGGACAGGCTCCTAGAGACCCAGTACTTC.

CDR3 bases: TGTGCCAGTAGTATATGGGACGGGAGAAACACAGATACGCAGTATTTT. This codes for CASSIWDGRNTDTQYF. The chain recombines TRBV19 with TRBJ2-3; perhaps TRBD2 as D (6 bases). The CDR3 has 16 amino acids. Per germline, CDR1 LNHDA and CDR2 SQIVND (reference sequence). The ends were cut back, 2 bases at V and 2 bases at J, with 14 bases in the middle.

This clone was recorded a few times. The chain employs TRBV7-9 and TRBJ2-7; D assignment may be TRBD1 or TRBD2 (5 bases each). V dropped 2 bases and J dropped 11 bases, with 10 bases sitting between them. CDR1 and CDR2 from the germline V gene are SEHNR and FQNEAQ (reference sequence). The CDR3 runs to 11 residues. CDR3 sequence (DNA): TGTGCCAGCAGCTTAAAGGGACGGGAGTACTTC. Translating gives CASSLKGREYF.

The genes are TRBV6-1 and TRBJ2-5; TRBD1 matches at 7 bases. Per the germline V gene, CDR1 is MNHNS and CDR2 is SASEGT. This CDR3 comprises 13 residues. The ends lost 6 bases at V and 5 bases at J; junction bases unmatched: 6. This CDR3 reads CASRIQGSETQYF. DNA for the CDR3: TGTGCCAGCAGGATACAGGGGAGTGAGACCCAGTACTTC.

This sequence joins TRBV10-3 and TRBJ1-3; D call uncertain. Germline-derived CDR1 and CDR2 are ENHRY and SYGVKD. CDR3 length: 15 residues. The V end lost 2 bases, the J end lost 0 bases, and 8 bases lay between the germline ends. The CDR3 loop reads CAISEGPLSGNTIYF. The CDR3 DNA reads as TGTGCCATCAGTGAGGGACCGCTCTCTGGAAACACCATATATTTT.

The V gene is TRBV18, the J gene TRBJ2-6; TRBD1 matches at 11 bases. With 6 bases clipped from V and 9 bases from J, the junction kept 10 bases outside the gene matches. The CDR3 is 16 residues long. Germline V lookup: CDR1 KGHSH, CDR2 LQKENI. The CDR3 nucleotides are TGTGCCAGCTCGTTTACGGGGACAGGGGGTTTCAACGTCCTGACTTTC. This encodes CASSFTGTGGFNVLTF.

The CDR3 sequence is CASSARLARTTDTQYF. The CDR3 DNA sequence: TGTGCCAGCAGCGCAAGACTAGCGCGAACCACAGATACGCAGTATTTT. The chain recombines TRBV9 with TRBJ2-3; 8 bases fit TRBD2. V lost 3 bases, J lost 2 bases, and 8 bases stayed unmatched. The CDR3 has 16 amino acids. CDR1 SGDLS and CDR2 YYNGEE come from the germline V gene. Using reference TRBV9 and TRBJ2-3 for the parts outside the CDR3, the full variable domain is DSGVTQTPKHLITATGQRVTLRCSPRSGDLSVYWYQQSLDQGLQFLIQYYNGEERAKGNILERFSAQQFPDLHSELNLSSLELGDSALYFCASSARLARTTDTQYFGPGTRLTVL.

The chain links TRBV4-1 to TRBJ1-1, with D possibly matching TRBD1 (6 bases). CDR1 and CDR2 (germline): MGHRA, YSYEKL. There are 17 residues in the CDR3. Trimming took 6 bases from V and 0 from J, leaving 20 bases between them. The CDR3 coding sequence is TGCGCCAGCAGAAGGGGGGAGGGGATTGGTATGAACACTGAAGCTTTCTTT. Translation: CASRRGEGIGMNTEAFF.

This clone was seen once. V is TRBV27 and J is TRBJ2-3, with D possibly being TRBD2 (5 bases). From germline, CDR1 is MNHEY and CDR2 SMNVEV (reference sequence). Trimming stripped 3 bases from V and 2 bases from J, with 9 bases between. The CDR3 totals 14 residues. CDR3 in DNA: TGTGCCAGCAGTTTTGCGGGCCTCACAGATACGCAGTATTTT. Translation: CASSFAGLTDTQYF.

The chain couples TRBV6-1 to TRBJ1-3; D gene unclear. Germline V gene lookup returns CDR1 MNHNS and CDR2 SASEGT. Trimming removed 0 bases from V and 4 bases from J, with 10 bases in between. The CDR3 has 15 residues. DNA for the CDR3: TGTGCCAGCAGTGAAGCTACAAAGGGCGGAAACACCATATATTTT. Its translation is CASSEATKGGNTIYF.

The rearrangement joins TRBV10-3 to TRBJ1-5, with 9 bases lining up with TRBD1. The junction had 8 bases not matched to a gene; V was cut back by 6 bases and J by 5 bases. Germline V CDR1 and CDR2: ENHRY, SYGVKD. The CDR3 loop spans 15 amino acids. DNA of the CDR3: TGTGCCATCAGCGTGACAGGGGGGGTGGATCAGCCCCAGCATTTT. Amino acid sequence: CAISVTGGVDQPQHF.

This clone was detected a few times. The V gene is TRBV5-1, the J gene TRBJ1-1; D is unresolved. The V end lost 1 base, the J end lost 1 base, and 8 bases lay between the germline ends. CDR3 size: 14 residues. Germline V gene lookup returns CDR1 SGHRS and CDR2 YFSETQ. The CDR3 sequence is CASSLFSGNTEAFF. The CDR3 DNA reads as TGCGCCAGCAGCTTGTTCTCCGGGAACACTGAAGCTTTCTTT.

The CDR3 sequence is CASKTNSNQPQHF. CDR3 bases: TGTGCCAGCAAAACGAATAGCAATCAGCCCCAGCATTTT. The gene calls are TRBV28 and TRBJ1-5; no clear D. The V and J ends lost 7 bases and 0 bases respectively, with 7 bases between them. The CDR3 extends over 13 amino acids. Germline V CDR1 and CDR2: MDHEN, SYDVKM.

V is TRBV7-3 and J is TRBJ2-1, with D perhaps matching TRBD2 (6 bases). The CDR3 is 15 amino acids. The V gene lost 5 bases and the J gene lost 5 bases, with 16 bases spanning the gap. The germline gives CDR1 SGHTA, CDR2 FQGTGA. This chain's CDR3 is CASSLGGPGHNEQFF. As DNA, the CDR3 is TGTGCCAGCAGCCTTGGAGGGCCCGGCCACAATGAGCAGTTCTTC.

The V gene is TRBV5-6, the J gene TRBJ1-1; tentative D call: TRBD1 (6 bases). Germline V CDR1 and CDR2: SGHDT, YYEEEE. The CDR3 is made up of 13 amino acids. With 1 base removed from V and 8 bases from J, the gap between germline ends came to 12 bases. This CDR3 is CASSLRYRGEAFF. The CDR3 DNA follows: TGTGCCAGCAGCTTGAGGTATAGGGGGGAAGCTTTCTTT. The full variable domain, rest sourced from reference TRBV5-6 and TRBJ1-1, is DAGVTQSPTHLIKTRGQQVTLRCSPKSGHDTVSWYQQALGQGPQFIFQYYEEEERQRGNFPDRFSGHQFPNYSSELNVNALLLGDSALYLCASSLRYRGEAFFGQGTRLTVV.

The chain couples TRBV28 to TRBJ2-4, with D unresolved. V lost 4 bases to trimming and J lost 0 bases, with 7 bases between them. Germline V gives CDR1 MDHEN, CDR2 SYDVKM. This CDR3 comprises 14 residues. For the CDR3, the DNA is TGTGCCAGCAGTTCACACGAAGCCAAAAACATTCAGTACTTC. Translated: CASSSHEAKNIQYF. The full variable domain, rest sourced from reference TRBV28 and TRBJ2-4, is DVKVTQSSRYLVKRTGEKVFLECVQDMDHENMFWYRQDPGLGLRLIYFSYDVKMKEKGDIPEGYSVSREKKERFSLILESASTNQTSMYLCASSSHEAKNIQYFGAGTRLSVL.

The chain links TRBV9 to TRBJ2-1, with 7 bases identical to TRBD2. Looked up from germline, CDR1 is SGDLS and CDR2 is YYNGEE. Trimming took 5 bases from V and 1 from J; bases not matched to a gene: 3. The CDR3 has 14 residues. CDR3 residues: CASSAGESYNEQFF. In nucleotides, the CDR3 is TGTGCCAGCAGTGCGGGGGAGTCCTACAATGAGCAGTTCTTC.

This chain connects TRBV6-1 to TRBJ1-5; D remains unclear. CDR1 and CDR2 (germline): MNHNS, SASEGT. The CDR3 extends over 13 amino acids. Trimming pared 8 bases from V and 3 bases from J, leaving 11 bases between. In nucleotides, the CDR3 is TGTGCCAGCCGTCAGGTAAACAATCAGCCCCAGCATTTT. Amino acid sequence: CASRQVNNQPQHF.

The V call is TRBV19, the J call TRBJ2-7; 11 nucleotides agree with TRBD1. The CDR3 has 14 residues. Per the germline V gene, CDR1 is LNHDA and CDR2 is SQIVND (reference sequence). The junction had 8 bases not matched to a gene; V was cut back by 8 bases and J by 5 bases. CDR3 sequence: CASLDRGRPDEQYF. As DNA, the CDR3 is TGTGCCAGTCTGGACAGGGGGCGCCCCGACGAGCAGTACTTC. The entire variable domain, with the rest obtained from reference TRBV19 and TRBJ2-7, is as follows: DGGITQSPKYLFRKEGQNVTLSCEQNLNHDAMYWYRQDPGQGLRLIYYSQIVNDFQKGDIAEGYSVSREKKESFPLTVTSAQKNPTAFYLCASLDRGRPDEQYFGPGTRLTVT.

This chain uses TRBV5-4 with TRBJ1-6; 10 bases fit TRBD1. V shed 4 bases, J shed 7 bases, and the junction held 5 bases outside the gene matches. Germline CDR1 is SGHNT and CDR2 is YYREEE (reference sequence). The CDR3 is 15 residues long. The CDR3: CASSPGGQGNSPLHF. CDR3 coding DNA: TGTGCCAGCAGCCCTGGGGGACAGGGGAATTCACCCCTCCACTTT.

The rearrangement links TRBV9 to TRBJ1-1; 12 nucleotides match TRBD1. The CDR3 consists of 16 residues. The V segment lost 4 bases and the J segment 4 bases; nucleotides outside the gene matches: 8. From germline, CDR1 is SGDLS and CDR2 YYNGEE. The CDR3 spells CASSFGTGGRGTEAFF. The CDR3 nucleotides read TGTGCCAGCAGCTTCGGGACAGGGGGCCGGGGCACTGAAGCTTTCTTT.

A note on this clone: This specimen includes other DNA sequences encoding the same CDR3. CDR3 region: CASSLGYEQYF. In DNA, the CDR3 is TGTGCCAGCAGTTTAGGGTACGAGCAGTACTTC. The chain combines TRBV28 with TRBJ2-7; D not resolved. The CDR3 runs 11 residues. Germline values: CDR1 MDHEN, CDR2 SYDVKM. The V end lost 2 bases, the J end lost 4 bases, and 3 bases lay between the germline ends.

The chain is built from TRBV4-1 and TRBJ2-5; TRBD2 agrees at 8 bases. CDR1 and CDR2 from the germline V gene are MGHRA and YSYEKL. Germline trimming cut 4 bases from V and 5 bases from J; bases unmatched to any gene: 6. CDR3 length: 14 residues. The CDR3 region is CASSRTSGRETQYF. CDR3 nucleotide sequence: TGCGCCAGCAGCCGCACTAGCGGCCGGGAGACCCAGTACTTC.